This T cell receptor (beta chain) came from a study of CD8 T cells in ankylosing spondylitis. Study results and limitations: Significant enrichment of disease-linked clones was reportedly seen in matched ankylosing spondylitis synovial fluid. It appeared that ankylosing spondylitis blood was characterized by a TCR beta motif of under ten highly homologous variants.

This clonotype came up many times. Its antigen is undetermined. In making TCR beta libraries, quantitative 5'-RACE with molecular barcodes was used. TCRdb passed the 5' RACE reads through MiXCR, listing each CDR3 protein once. Of about 35,000 distinct CDR3 sequences in the sample, 10% were seen once. This CDR3 comprises 13 residues. V shed 0 bases and J shed 2 bases, with 4 bases lying between them. The germline V gene has CDR1 KGHSH and CDR2 LQKENI. The V gene is TRBV18, the J gene TRBJ2-5; D is unclear. This sequence originates from a male donor with ankylosing spondylitis or in good health (not recorded which). The material sequenced was blood, either unsorted or a sorted T cell fraction (not recorded which). The chain's CDR3 is CASSPPVQETQYF. CDR3 DNA: TGTGCCAGCTCACCACCGGTTCAAGAGACCCAGTACTTC.